This entry describes one TCR beta chain. What it binds is unknown. Breast cancer patients provided tissue from their axillary draining lymph nodes. TCRdb re-analysed the multiplex PCR reads in MiXCR, keeping a single row per CDR3 protein. This sample has 150,000 to 200,000 distinct CDR3 sequences; about 33% occur once, and the top ten carry around 4.5%. These data come from a study of breast tumors, draining lymph nodes, adjacent tissues. General study results and limits: Findings are consistent with lymph node origin and intratumoral expansion of most tumor T cells. Tumor repertoires ranked between lymph nodes and nontumor tissue in diversity, with V and J gene preferences.

This CDR3 region has 17 residues. V lost 6 bases to trimming and J lost 3 bases; unmatched junction nucleotides: 11. CDR1 and CDR2 (germline): LNHDA, SQIVND (reference sequence). The source of this sequence is a female donor with breast cancer. Some clones in this sample may be carry-over from other donors' samples. This chain connects TRBV19 to TRBJ2-3, with 11 positions matching TRBD2. Sequenced input: axillary lymph node tissue. The CDR3 reads CASRVDSGRAGTDTQYF. The CDR3 DNA is TGTGCCAGTAGGGTCGATAGCGGGAGGGCCGGAACAGATACGCAGTATTTT.